Here is one TCR beta chain with its context. This CDR3 comprises 13 residues. V lost 8 bases to trimming and J lost 1 base, with 11 bases between them. Germline-derived CDR1 and CDR2 are WNHNN and SYGVQD (reference sequence). All patients were treatment-naive before thyroid surgery. TCRdb re-called the PCR reads with MiXCR. This table holds tens of thousands of clones, around 33% found once. These data originate in a study of metastatic and nonmetastatic thyroid tumors. Sample: tumor tissue. The receptor was derived from a female donor with papillary thyroid cancer or a benign thyroid nodule (not recorded which). Some clones in this sample may be carry-over from other donors' samples. The chain combines TRBV10-1 with TRBJ1-1, with D uncertain. CDR3 DNA: TGCGCCAGCTCAAAGGCCGAGAACACTGAAGCTTTCTTT. This codes for CASSKAENTEAFF.